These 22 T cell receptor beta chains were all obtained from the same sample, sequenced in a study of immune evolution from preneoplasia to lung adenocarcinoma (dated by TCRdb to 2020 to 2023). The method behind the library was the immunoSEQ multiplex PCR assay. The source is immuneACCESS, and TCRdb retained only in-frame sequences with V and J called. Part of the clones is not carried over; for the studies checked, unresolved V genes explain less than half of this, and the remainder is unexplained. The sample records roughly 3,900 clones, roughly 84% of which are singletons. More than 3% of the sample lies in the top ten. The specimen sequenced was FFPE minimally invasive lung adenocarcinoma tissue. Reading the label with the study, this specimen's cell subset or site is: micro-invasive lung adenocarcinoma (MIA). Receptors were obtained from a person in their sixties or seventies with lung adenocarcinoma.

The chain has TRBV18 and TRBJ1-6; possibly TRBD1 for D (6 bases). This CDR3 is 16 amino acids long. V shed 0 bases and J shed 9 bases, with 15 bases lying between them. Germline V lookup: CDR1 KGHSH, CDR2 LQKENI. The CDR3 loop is CASSPPNDRLGSPLHF. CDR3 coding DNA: TGTGCCAGCTCACCACCCAACGACAGGCTGGGTTCACCCCTCCACTTT.

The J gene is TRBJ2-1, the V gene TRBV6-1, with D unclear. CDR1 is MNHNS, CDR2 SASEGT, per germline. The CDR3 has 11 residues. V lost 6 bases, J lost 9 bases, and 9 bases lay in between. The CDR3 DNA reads TGTGCCAGCAGGAATGATGGTGAGCAGTTCTTC. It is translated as CASRNDGEQFF.

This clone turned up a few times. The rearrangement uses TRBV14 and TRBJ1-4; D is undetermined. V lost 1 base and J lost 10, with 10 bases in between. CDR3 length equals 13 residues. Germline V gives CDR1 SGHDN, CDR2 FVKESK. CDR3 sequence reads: CASSQARVGKLFF. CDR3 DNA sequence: TGTGCCAGCAGCCAAGCGAGGGTCGGAAAACTGTTTTTT.

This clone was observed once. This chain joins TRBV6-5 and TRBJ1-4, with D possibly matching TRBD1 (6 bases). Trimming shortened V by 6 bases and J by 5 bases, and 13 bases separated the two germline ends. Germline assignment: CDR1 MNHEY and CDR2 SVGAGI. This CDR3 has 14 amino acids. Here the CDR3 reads CASRQGGGNEKLFF. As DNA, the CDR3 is TGTGCCAGCAGACAGGGTGGGGGAAATGAAAAACTGTTTTTT.

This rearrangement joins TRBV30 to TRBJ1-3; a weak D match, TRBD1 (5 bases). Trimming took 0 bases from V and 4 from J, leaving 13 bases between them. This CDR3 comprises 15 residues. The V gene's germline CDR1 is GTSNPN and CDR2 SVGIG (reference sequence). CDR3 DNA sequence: TGTGCCTGGAGTGTAAACGGGGCCTCCGGAAACACCATATATTTT. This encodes CAWSVNGASGNTIYF.

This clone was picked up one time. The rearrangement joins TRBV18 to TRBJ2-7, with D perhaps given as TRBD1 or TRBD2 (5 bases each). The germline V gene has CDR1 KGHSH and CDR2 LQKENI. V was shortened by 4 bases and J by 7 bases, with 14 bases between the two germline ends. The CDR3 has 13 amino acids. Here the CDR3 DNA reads TGTGCCAGCTCACGGGACGGTTTGAAGGAGCAGTACTTC. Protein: CASSRDGLKEQYF.

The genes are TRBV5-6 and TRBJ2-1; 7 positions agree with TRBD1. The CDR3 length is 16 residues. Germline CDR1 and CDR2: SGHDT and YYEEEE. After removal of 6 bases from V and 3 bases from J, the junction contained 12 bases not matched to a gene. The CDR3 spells CASTLSPGQVYNEQFF. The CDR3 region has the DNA TGTGCCAGCACCCTAAGCCCAGGACAGGTCTACAATGAGCAGTTCTTC.

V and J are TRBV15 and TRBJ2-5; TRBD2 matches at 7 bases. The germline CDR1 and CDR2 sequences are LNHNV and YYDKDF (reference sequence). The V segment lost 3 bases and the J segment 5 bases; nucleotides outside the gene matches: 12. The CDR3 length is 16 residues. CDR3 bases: TGTGCCACCAGCAGCCTAGGAGCGGGAAGGATGGAGACCCAGTACTTC. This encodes CATSSLGAGRMETQYF.

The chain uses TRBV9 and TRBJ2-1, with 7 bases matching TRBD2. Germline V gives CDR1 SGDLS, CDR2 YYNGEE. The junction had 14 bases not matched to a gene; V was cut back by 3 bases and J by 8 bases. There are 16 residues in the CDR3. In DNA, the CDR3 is TGTGCCAGCAGCGCAGGACTAGATCTACGACAATATGAGCAGTTCTTC. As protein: CASSAGLDLRQYEQFF.

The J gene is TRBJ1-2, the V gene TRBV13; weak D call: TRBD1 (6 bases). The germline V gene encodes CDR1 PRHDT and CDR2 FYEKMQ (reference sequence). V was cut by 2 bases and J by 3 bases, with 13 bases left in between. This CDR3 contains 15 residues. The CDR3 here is CASSLRGDRYYGYTF. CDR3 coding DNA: TGTGCCAGCAGCTTAAGGGGAGACAGGTACTATGGCTACACCTTC.

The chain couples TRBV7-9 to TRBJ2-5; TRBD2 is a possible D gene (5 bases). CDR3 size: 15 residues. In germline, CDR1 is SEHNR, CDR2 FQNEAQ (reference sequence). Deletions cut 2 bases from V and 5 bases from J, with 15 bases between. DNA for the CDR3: TGTGCCAGCAGCTTAACTCGGGATGTCGACGAGACCCAGTACTTC. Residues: CASSLTRDVDETQYF.

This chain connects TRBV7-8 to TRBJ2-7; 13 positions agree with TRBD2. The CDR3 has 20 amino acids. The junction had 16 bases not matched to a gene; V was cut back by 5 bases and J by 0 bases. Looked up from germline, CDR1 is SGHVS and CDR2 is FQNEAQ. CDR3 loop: CASSQQPYGTSGTSSYEQYF. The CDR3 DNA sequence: TGTGCCAGCAGCCAACAGCCTTATGGGACTAGCGGGACCTCCTCCTACGAGCAGTACTTC.

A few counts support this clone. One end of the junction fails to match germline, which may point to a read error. The CDR3 spells CASSPQGRETQYF. The CDR3 region has the DNA TGTGCTAGCAGCCCCCAGGGTAGAGAGACCCAGTACTTC. The chain links TRBV7-7 to TRBJ2-5, with TRBD1 as a possible D gene (5 bases). This CDR3 contains 13 residues. Germline assignment: CDR1 SSHAT and CDR2 FNYEAQ (reference sequence).

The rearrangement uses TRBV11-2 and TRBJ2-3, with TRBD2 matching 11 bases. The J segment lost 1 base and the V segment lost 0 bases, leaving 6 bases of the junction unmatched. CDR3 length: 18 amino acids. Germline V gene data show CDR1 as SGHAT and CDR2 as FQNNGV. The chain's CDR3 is CASSLETGTSGRTDTQYF. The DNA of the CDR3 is TGTGCCAGCAGCTTAGAGACCGGGACTAGCGGACGCACAGATACGCAGTATTTT.

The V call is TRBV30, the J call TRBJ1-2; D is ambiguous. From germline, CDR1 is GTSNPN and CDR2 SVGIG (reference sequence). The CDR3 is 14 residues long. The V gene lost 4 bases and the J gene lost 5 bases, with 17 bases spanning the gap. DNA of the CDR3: TGTGCCTGGACAAACGATAACATAGGATATGGCTACACCTTC. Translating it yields CAWTNDNIGYGYTF.

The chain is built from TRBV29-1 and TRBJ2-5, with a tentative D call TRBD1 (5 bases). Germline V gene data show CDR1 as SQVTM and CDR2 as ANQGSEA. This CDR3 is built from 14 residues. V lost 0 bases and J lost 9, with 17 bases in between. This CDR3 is CSVEEQGYGVAQYF. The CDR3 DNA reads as TGCAGCGTTGAAGAGCAGGGCTATGGGGTCGCCCAGTACTTC.

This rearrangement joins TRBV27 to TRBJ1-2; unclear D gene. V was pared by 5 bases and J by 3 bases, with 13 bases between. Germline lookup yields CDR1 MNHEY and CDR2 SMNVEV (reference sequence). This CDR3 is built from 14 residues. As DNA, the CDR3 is TGTGCCAGCAGTCCTCGTGGGGAGCACTATGGCTACACCTTC. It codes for CASSPRGEHYGYTF.

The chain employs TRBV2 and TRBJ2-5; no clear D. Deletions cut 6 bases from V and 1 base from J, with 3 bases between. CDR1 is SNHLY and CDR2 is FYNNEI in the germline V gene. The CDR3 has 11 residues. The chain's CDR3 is CASRLQETQYF. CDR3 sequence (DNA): TGTGCCAGCAGGCTCCAAGAGACCCAGTACTTC. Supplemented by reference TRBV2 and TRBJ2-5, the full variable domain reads EPEVTQTPSHQVTQMGQEVILRCVPISNHLYFYWYRQILGQKVEFLVSFYNNEISEKSEIFDDQFSVERPDGSNFTLKIRSTKLEDSAMYFCASRLQETQYFGPGTRLLVL.

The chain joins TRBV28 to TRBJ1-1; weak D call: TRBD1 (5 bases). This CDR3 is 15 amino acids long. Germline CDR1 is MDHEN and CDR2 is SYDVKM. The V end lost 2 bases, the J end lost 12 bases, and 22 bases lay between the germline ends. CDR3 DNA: TGTGCCAGCAGTTTAGGGGGATGGCTGGTAGGGAAGACTTTCTTT. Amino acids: CASSLGGWLVGKTFF. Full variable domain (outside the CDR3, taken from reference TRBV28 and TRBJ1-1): DVKVTQSSRYLVKRTGEKVFLECVQDMDHENMFWYRQDPGLGLRLIYFSYDVKMKEKGDIPEGYSVSREKKERFSLILESASTNQTSMYLCASSLGGWLVGKTFFGQGTRLTVV.

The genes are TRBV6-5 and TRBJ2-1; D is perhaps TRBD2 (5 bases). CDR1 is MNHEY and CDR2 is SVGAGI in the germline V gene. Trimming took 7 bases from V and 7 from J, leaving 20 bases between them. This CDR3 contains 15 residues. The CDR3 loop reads CASTTIAGGWNEQFF. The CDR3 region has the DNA TGTGCCAGCACAACAATCGCGGGTGGGTGGAATGAGCAGTTCTTC.

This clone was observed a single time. The CDR3 nucleotides are TGTGCCAGCAGCTCACAGGGGGCGCTGAATGAAAAACTGTTTTTT. As protein: CASSSQGALNEKLFF. The V and J genes are TRBV7-8 and TRBJ1-4; 9 nucleotides agree with TRBD1. This CDR3 has 15 amino acids. J lost 5 bases, V lost 4 bases, and 5 bases had no gene match. Germline-derived CDR1 and CDR2 are SGHVS and FQNEAQ.

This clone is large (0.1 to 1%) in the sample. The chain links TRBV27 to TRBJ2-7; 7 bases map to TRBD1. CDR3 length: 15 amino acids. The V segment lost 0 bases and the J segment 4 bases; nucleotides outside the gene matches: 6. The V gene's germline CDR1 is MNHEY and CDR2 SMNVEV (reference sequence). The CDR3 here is CASSLSHRGGYEQYF. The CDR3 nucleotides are TGTGCCAGCAGTTTATCTCACAGGGGCGGTTACGAGCAGTACTTC.